Below, 25 T cell receptor beta chains from the same sample are listed, as sequenced in a study of T cells in Graves' hyperthyroidism and ophthalmopathy. Authors of the study amplified TCR beta CDR3 regions from RNA transcripts. The TCR CDR3 first-round RT-PCR relied on the HTBI primer set. One entry per CDR3 protein results from TCRdb running MiXCR on the multiplex PCR reads. Of hundreds of thousands of distinct CDR3 sequences listed, about a fifth are singletons. Sequencing input: blood. These receptors were collected from a man aged 30 to 45 with Graves' ophthalmopathy.

This clonotype was observed a few times. The gene calls are TRBV6-6 and TRBJ2-7, with 16 bases aligning to TRBD2. This CDR3 contains 19 residues. With V trimmed by 0 bases and J by 2 bases, 7 bases remained unmatched. The germline CDR1 and CDR2 sequences are MNHNY and SVGAGI (reference sequence). CDR3 DNA sequence: TGTGCCAGCAGTTACTCCCTTTCCGGGACTAGCGGGAGGGCCTACGAGCAGTACTTC. The encoded protein is CASSYSLSGTSGRAYEQYF.

This clonotype showed up many times. The CDR3 spells CASSEAGMNTEAFF. CDR3 DNA sequence: TGTGCCAGCAGTGAAGCGGGGATGAACACTGAAGCTTTCTTT. The chain links TRBV2 to TRBJ1-1, with D uncertain. The CDR3 sequence is 14 residues long. The V gene lost 0 bases and the J gene lost 0 bases, with 5 bases spanning the gap. Per the germline V gene, CDR1 is SNHLY and CDR2 is FYNNEI.

This clonotype was recorded a few times. CDR3 DNA: TGTGCCAGCAGTTACAAGACTAGCTCCTACAATGAGCAGTTCTTC. Translating gives CASSYKTSSYNEQFF. J is TRBJ2-1 and V is TRBV6-2 or TRBV6-3; tentative D call: TRBD2 (6 bases). V dropped 2 bases and J dropped 0 bases, with 8 bases sitting between them. The CDR3 has 15 amino acids. CDR1 MNHEY and CDR2 SVGEGT come from the germline V gene.

This clonotype showed up just a few times. The J gene is TRBJ1-1, the V gene TRBV7-9; D might be TRBD1 (5 bases). CDR1 is SEHNR and CDR2 is FQNEAQ in the germline V gene (reference sequence). V was cut by 1 base and J by 2 bases, with 11 bases left in between. The CDR3 runs 15 residues. CDR3 in amino acids: CASSLEDNYNTEAFF. The CDR3 nucleotides are TGTGCCAGCAGCTTAGAGGACAATTACAACACTGAAGCTTTCTTT.

This clonotype appeared a few times. V gene TRBV3-1 combines with J gene TRBJ2-7; TRBD2 matches 7 bases. The CDR3 sequence is 15 residues long. The V and J ends lost 2 bases and 0 bases, in that order; junction bases with no gene match: 4. CDR1 is LGHDT and CDR2 is YNNKEL in the germline V gene (reference sequence). The CDR3 sequence is CASSQRTSYSYEQYF. CDR3 nucleotide sequence: TGTGCCAGCAGCCAAAGGACTAGTTACTCCTACGAGCAGTACTTC.

This clonotype was detected only a few times. The rearrangement links TRBV9 to TRBJ2-1, with 10 nucleotides matching TRBD2. The V and J ends lost 3 bases and 8 bases, in that order; junction bases with no gene match: 11. The germline gives CDR1 SGDLS, CDR2 YYNGEE. This CDR3 has 16 residues. In DNA, the CDR3 is TGTGCCAGCAGCGGGGAAGCTAGCGGGAGCGGCGATGAGCAGTTCTTC. Translation gives CASSGEASGSGDEQFF. Supplemented by reference TRBV9 and TRBJ2-1, the full variable domain reads DSGVTQTPKHLITATGQRVTLRCSPRSGDLSVYWYQQSLDQGLQFLIQYYNGEERAKGNILERFSAQQFPDLHSELNLSSLELGDSALYFCASSGEASGSGDEQFFGPGTRLTVL.

This clonotype was counted ten times or more. This chain joins TRBV20-1 and TRBJ2-7; D is ambiguous. This CDR3 is 13 amino acids long. V gave up 4 bases and J gave up 2 bases, with 12 bases separating them. CDR1 and CDR2 (germline): DFQATT, SNEGSKA (reference sequence). The CDR3 DNA sequence: TGCAGTGCTATTACCCTTAATGCCTACGAGCAGTACTTC. Protein product: CSAITLNAYEQYF.

This chain uses TRBV6-2 or TRBV6-3 with TRBJ1-4; TRBD1 aligns across 7 bases. The CDR3 has 15 residues. J lost 3 bases, V lost 4 bases, and 5 bases had no gene match. The V gene's germline CDR1 is MNHEY and CDR2 SVGEGT. CDR3 residues: CASSSAGGANEKLFF. CDR3 sequence (DNA): TGTGCCAGCAGTTCAGCAGGGGGAGCTAATGAAAAACTGTTTTTT.

The chain couples TRBV7-9 to TRBJ2-7, with D perhaps TRBD1 (5 bases). The CDR3 spans 14 residues. In germline, CDR1 is SEHNR, CDR2 FQNEAQ (reference sequence). V lost 6 bases, J lost 3 bases, and 15 bases lay in between. This chain's CDR3 is CASSPATEDYEQYF. DNA of the CDR3: TGTGCCAGCAGTCCGGCGACAGAGGACTACGAGCAGTACTTC.

This clonotype was detected many times. The chain joins TRBV27 to TRBJ1-1, with 7 bases that match TRBD1. This CDR3 has 15 residues. CDR1 is MNHEY, CDR2 SMNVEV, per germline (reference sequence). J gave up 2 bases and V 3 bases, and 6 bases lay outside the gene matches. In nucleotides, the CDR3 is TGTGCCAGCAGTTTCCGACAGGGCCCCAACACTGAAGCTTTCTTT. Translated, it gives CASSFRQGPNTEAFF.

V is TRBV6-5 and J is TRBJ2-1, with TRBD2 matching over 11 bases. With 2 bases clipped from V and 4 bases from J, the junction kept 13 bases outside the gene matches. Germline values: CDR1 MNHEY, CDR2 SVGAGI. The CDR3 is 19 residues long. This CDR3 is CASSYEGGIAGGGYNEQFF. CDR3 DNA sequence: TGTGCCAGCAGTTACGAGGGGGGCATAGCGGGAGGGGGGTACAATGAGCAGTTCTTC.

This clonotype has a handful of counts. V usage is TRBV6-6 and J usage is TRBJ1-5; a possible D gene is TRBD1 (6 bases). The CDR3 extends over 14 amino acids. V was clipped by 2 bases and J by 7 bases, with 12 bases between them. Germline V CDR1 and CDR2: MNHNY, SVGAGI (reference sequence). In DNA, the CDR3 is TGTGCCAGCAGTTACGGGCAGGGGCAACAGCCCCAGCATTTT. Translated, it gives CASSYGQGQQPQHF.

This clonotype turned up a few times. This rearrangement joins TRBV10-3 to TRBJ2-1, with 8 bases fitting TRBD1. The CDR3 runs to 15 residues. J gave up 7 bases and V 4 bases, and 9 bases lay outside the gene matches. Germline-derived CDR1 and CDR2 are ENHRY and SYGVKD. CDR3 region: CAISAGQGQANEQFF. The CDR3 DNA reads as TGTGCCATCAGTGCCGGACAGGGACAGGCGAATGAGCAGTTCTTC.

This clonotype was seen at least ten times. The chain is built from TRBV30 and TRBJ1-1, with 8 bases fitting TRBD1. V lost 8 bases to trimming and J lost 1 base; unmatched junction nucleotides: 9. Germline values: CDR1 GTSNPN, CDR2 SVGIG (reference sequence). The CDR3 spans 14 residues. This CDR3 reads CARGQGMGNTEAFF. The CDR3 DNA is TGTGCCCGCGGACAGGGTATGGGGAACACTGAAGCTTTCTTT.

This clonotype was picked up many times. The CDR3 DNA is TGTGCCAGCAGCTACACGGGCCCCCCGCGCACTGAAGCTTTCTTT. Protein sequence: CASSYTGPPRTEAFF. V gene TRBV5-6 combines with J gene TRBJ1-1, with D unresolved. V shed 3 bases and J shed 4 bases, with 16 bases lying between them. Germline CDR1 reads SGHDT; CDR2 reads YYEEEE. This CDR3 is 15 amino acids long.

The chain uses TRBV6-1 and TRBJ1-5; 7 nucleotides match TRBD1. CDR3 length equals 14 residues. The V and J ends lost 6 bases and 5 bases, in that order; junction bases with no gene match: 7. Germline V gene sequence: CDR1 MNHNS, CDR2 SASEGT. Here the CDR3 reads CASSYRGGYQPQHF. Written as DNA, the CDR3 is TGTGCCAGCAGCTACAGGGGAGGTTATCAGCCCCAGCATTTT.

This clonotype appeared once. This chain joins TRBV6-2 or TRBV6-3 and TRBJ2-5; 16 bases match TRBD2. There are 17 residues in the CDR3. V was clipped by 6 bases and J by 4 bases; unmatched bases: 8. CDR1 is MNHEY, CDR2 SVGEGT, per germline. The CDR3 DNA reads as TGTGCCAGCAGCCCGGGACTAGCGGGAGGGGCTCGAGAGACCCAGTACTTC. Protein sequence: CASSPGLAGGARETQYF.

CDR3 loop: CASSGKTGLQFNEQFF. CDR3 DNA sequence: TGTGCCAGCAGCGGAAAGACAGGCTTACAATTCAATGAGCAGTTCTTC. V and J are TRBV5-8 and TRBJ2-1; tentative D call: TRBD1 (6 bases). Germline values: CDR1 SGHTS, CDR2 YDEGEE. The V end lost 4 bases, the J end lost 6 bases, and 20 bases lay between the germline ends. The CDR3 covers 16 residues.

This clonotype has ten or more counts. The chain joins TRBV12-3 or TRBV12-4 to TRBJ1-5, with D hard to call. The CDR3 contains 15 residues. V lost 3 bases, J lost 2 bases, and 11 bases lay in between. The DNA of the CDR3 is TGTGCCAGCAGTTTGCCCGGGCCCGGCAATCAGCCCCAGCATTTT. The encoded protein is CASSLPGPGNQPQHF.

The chain has TRBV6-1 and TRBJ2-7; weak D call: TRBD2 (6 bases). V was shortened by 5 bases and J by 1 base, with 18 bases between the two germline ends. CDR3 size: 16 residues. Germline V gene data show CDR1 as MNHNS and CDR2 as SASEGT. The CDR3 sequence: CASSSNPGGSSYEQYF. The CDR3 nucleotides are TGTGCCAGCAGTTCAAATCCCGGGGGTTCGTCCTACGAGCAGTACTTC.

This clonotype was counted only a few times. The V call is TRBV7-3, the J call TRBJ2-3; maybe TRBD1 (5 bases). This CDR3 spans 15 amino acids. The V gene lost 6 bases and the J gene lost 0 bases, with 13 bases spanning the gap. The germline gives CDR1 SGHTA, CDR2 FQGTGA. CDR3 amino acids: CASRSTASSTDTQYF. The CDR3 DNA reads TGTGCCAGCAGATCGACAGCGTCTAGCACAGATACGCAGTATTTT.

The chain carries TRBV20-1 and TRBJ2-7; a possible D gene is TRBD2 (5 bases). V lost 3 bases, J lost 0 bases, and 9 bases lay in between. The CDR3 is 13 amino acids. From germline, CDR1 is DFQATT and CDR2 SNEGSKA (reference sequence). CDR3 residues: CSASSTSSYEQYF. The CDR3 bases are TGCAGTGCTAGTTCTACTAGCTCCTACGAGCAGTACTTC.

The genes are TRBV20-1 and TRBJ2-5; the D gene is possibly TRBD1 (8 bases). Trimming shortened V by 0 bases and J by 5 bases, and 19 bases separated the two germline ends. Germline-derived CDR1 and CDR2 are DFQATT and SNEGSKA (reference sequence). This CDR3 contains 16 residues. The CDR3 protein is CSARDWGGQGAETQYF. CDR3 coding DNA: TGCAGTGCTAGAGATTGGGGAGGGCAGGGGGCCGAGACCCAGTACTTC.

This clonotype was detected many times. The chain joins TRBV30 to TRBJ2-7; 9 nucleotides align to TRBD2. There are 12 residues in the CDR3. V was clipped by 5 bases and J by 3 bases; unmatched bases: 2. CDR1 and CDR2 (germline): GTSNPN, SVGIG (reference sequence). CDR3: CAWASGNYEQYF. The CDR3 bases are TGTGCCTGGGCTAGCGGGAACTACGAGCAGTACTTC.

This clonotype came up many times. The V call is TRBV12-3 or TRBV12-4, the J call TRBJ2-7; 7 nucleotides match TRBD2. The CDR3 is 14 residues long. The J segment lost 2 bases and the V segment lost 6 bases, leaving 7 bases of the junction unmatched. As DNA, the CDR3 is TGTGCCAGCAGCCCCCCAGCGGGGACCTACGAGCAGTACTTC. It codes for CASSPPAGTYEQYF.